This passage covers 22 T cell receptor beta chains from one sample sequenced in a study of T cell responses to AZD1222 COVID-19 vaccine (dated by TCRdb to the early 2020s). The library came from the immunoSEQ multiplex PCR assay. TCRdb holds this immuneACCESS table with in-frame rearrangements only. Some clones are missing; in checked studies, unresolved V genes explain under half, and the rest has no known cause. A total of around 99,000 clones appear in this sample, 87% of them only once. The ten largest clones add up to 3.5% to 5% of the sample. Explained via the paper, the time point label denotes: baseline before first vaccination. The sample consisted of peripheral blood, taken on day 0 of AZD1222 vaccination. The receptors shown here come from an adult in good health.

V and J are TRBV7-2 and TRBJ2-5, with TRBD1 matching over 9 bases. Trimming at V came to 1 base and at J to 7 bases, leaving 7 bases not matched to a gene. The CDR3 extends over 15 amino acids. CDR1 is SGHTA and CDR2 is FQGNSA in the germline V gene. CDR3 amino acids: CASSLGRTGVGTQYF. As DNA, the CDR3 is TGTGCCAGCAGCTTAGGTCGGACAGGGGTCGGGACCCAGTACTTC.

The rearrangement joins TRBV14 to TRBJ2-2, with D possibly TRBD1 on 5 matching bases. This CDR3 contains 15 residues. V dropped 0 bases and J dropped 4 bases, with 9 bases sitting between them. CDR1 and CDR2 (germline): SGHDN, FVKESK. The CDR3 nucleotides are TGTGCCAGCAGCCAAGAGGGGCCCTCCACCGGGGAGCTGTTTTTT. Translated: CASSQEGPSTGELFF.

This clone was detected only a few times. This chain links TRBV6-4 with TRBJ2-3, with 11 bases lining up with TRBD2. Germline loops: CDR1 MRHNA, CDR2 SNTAGT. Trimming took 6 bases from V and 3 from J; bases not matched to a gene: 5. The CDR3 contains 15 residues. The CDR3: CASSEVAGGTDTQYF. The CDR3 bases are TGTGCCAGCAGCGAGGTAGCGGGAGGGACAGATACGCAGTATTTT.

The V call is TRBV10-3, the J call TRBJ1-2; no clear D gene. Germline values: CDR1 ENHRY, CDR2 SYGVKD. The germline V and J ends were trimmed by 2 bases and 2 bases, with 9 bases remaining between them. The CDR3 runs 14 residues. This CDR3 reads CAISEQKENYGYTF. In DNA form, the CDR3 reads TGTGCCATCAGTGAGCAAAAGGAAAACTATGGCTACACCTTC.

This rearrangement joins TRBV9 to TRBJ2-2, with 8 bases aligning to TRBD2. Germline V CDR1 and CDR2: SGDLS, YYNGEE. The CDR3 sequence is 17 residues long. V dropped 4 bases and J dropped 8; count of bases not matched to a gene: 16. The CDR3 DNA is TGTGCCAGCAGCCCCAGTACTAGGCGGGAGGCTTCGGGGGAGCTGTTTTTT. Translation: CASSPSTRREASGELFF. Drawing the rest from reference TRBV9 and TRBJ2-2, the complete variable domain is DSGVTQTPKHLITATGQRVTLRCSPRSGDLSVYWYQQSLDQGLQFLIQYYNGEERAKGNILERFSAQQFPDLHSELNLSSLELGDSALYFCASSPSTRREASGELFFGEGSRLTVL.

V is TRBV4-1 and J is TRBJ2-7, with a possible D match to TRBD1 (6 bases). Per the germline V gene, CDR1 is MGHRA and CDR2 is YSYEKL. The ends were cut back, 6 bases at V and 2 bases at J, with 8 bases in the middle. The CDR3 is made up of 12 amino acids. The CDR3 protein is CASRGDTYEQYF. DNA of the CDR3: TGCGCCAGCAGGGGGGACACCTACGAGCAGTACTTC.

The chain uses TRBV6-2 or TRBV6-3 and TRBJ2-2, with 8 positions matching TRBD2. The J segment lost 5 bases and the V segment lost 4 bases, leaving 9 bases of the junction unmatched. Germline-derived CDR1 and CDR2 are MNHEY and SVGEGT. The CDR3 totals 16 residues. The CDR3 loop reads CASSSPGGGGTGELFF. The CDR3 DNA sequence: TGTGCCAGCAGTTCCCCCGGGGGGGGAGGAACCGGGGAGCTGTTTTTT.

The chain couples TRBV27 to TRBJ1-1; D gene unclear. The CDR3 totals 13 residues. CDR1 and CDR2 (germline): MNHEY, SMNVEV (reference sequence). Trimming took 2 bases from V and 8 from J, leaving 12 bases between them. The CDR3 sequence: CASSLGGGGEAFF. The CDR3 nucleotides read TGTGCCAGCAGTTTAGGTGGAGGAGGCGAAGCTTTCTTT.

This clone was counted once. CDR3 protein: CASRRGKSNQPQHF. The CDR3 DNA sequence: TGTGCCAGCAGGAGAGGGAAAAGCAATCAGCCCCAGCATTTT. The V and J genes are TRBV6-5 and TRBJ1-5; D remains unclear. Trimming cost V 6 bases and J 1 base, with 10 bases left between them. Per the germline V gene, CDR1 is MNHEY and CDR2 is SVGAGI. CDR3 size: 14 residues.

V and J are TRBV18 and TRBJ1-4; D is possibly TRBD1 (6 bases). The length of the CDR3 is 15 residues. V lost 3 bases to trimming and J lost 5 bases, with 13 bases between them. Looked up from germline, CDR1 is KGHSH and CDR2 is LQKENI. CDR3 DNA sequence: TGTGCCAGCTCACCCGTCAGGGGTGAGAATGAAAAACTGTTTTTT. It translates to CASSPVRGENEKLFF.

This clone has only a few counts. The rearrangement joins TRBV6-1 to TRBJ2-7; no clear D. Deletions cut 2 bases from V and 6 bases from J, with 11 bases between. This CDR3 has 13 residues. Germline assignment: CDR1 MNHNS and CDR2 SASEGT. In DNA form, the CDR3 reads TGTGCCAGCAGTGAATCAATTGGGTTCGAGCAGTACTTC. This gives the protein CASSESIGFEQYF.

This clone was counted between two and nine times. One end of the junction fails to match germline, which may point to a read error. The V call is TRBV5-4, the J call TRBJ2-3; D may be TRBD1 or TRBD2 (5 bases each). Germline CDR1 reads SGHNT; CDR2 reads YYREEE (reference sequence). This CDR3 spans 12 amino acids. The CDR3 sequence is CASSVQGERSGF. The CDR3 DNA sequence: TGTGCCAGCAGCGTTCAGGGAGAGAGAAGTGGCTTT.

This chain connects TRBV19 to TRBJ1-6; weak D call: TRBD1 (5 bases). The germline V gene encodes CDR1 LNHDA and CDR2 SQIVND (reference sequence). Trimming shortened V by 2 bases and J by 2 bases, and 13 bases separated the two germline ends. CDR3 size: 17 residues. Here the CDR3 DNA reads TGTGCCAGTAGTATACAATCGCCAGGGACCTATAATTCACCCCTCCACTTT. It is translated as CASSIQSPGTYNSPLHF.

The V gene is TRBV7-2, the J gene TRBJ2-3; 14 bases are a match to TRBD2. This CDR3 comprises 17 residues. The V gene's germline CDR1 is SGHTA and CDR2 FQGNSA. Germline trimming cut 5 bases from V and 5 bases from J; bases unmatched to any gene: 9. The CDR3 here is CASSHRLAGGRVDTQYF. As DNA, the CDR3 is TGTGCCAGCAGCCACAGACTAGCGGGGGGGCGGGTAGATACGCAGTATTTT.

This sequence joins TRBV5-4 and TRBJ1-2, with 7 bases aligning to TRBD1. The germline gives CDR1 SGHNT, CDR2 YYREEE (reference sequence). This CDR3 has 14 amino acids. J lost 4 bases, V lost 2 bases, and 5 bases had no gene match. For the CDR3, the DNA is TGTGCCAGCAGCTTTTTCAGGGGGGCCTATGGCTACACCTTC. Protein product: CASSFFRGAYGYTF.

This clone appeared once. V is TRBV5-5 and J is TRBJ1-1; D gene uncertain. This CDR3 comprises 16 residues. Germline lookup yields CDR1 SGHKS and CDR2 YYEKEE (reference sequence). V lost 0 bases to trimming and J lost 1 base, with 13 bases between them. The CDR3 DNA reads TGTGCCAGCAGCTTGGCCGGGATCTTTGGGAACACTGAAGCTTTCTTT. It is translated as CASSLAGIFGNTEAFF.

This chain links TRBV2 with TRBJ1-1; D unclear. The V end lost 7 bases, the J end lost 4 bases, and 1 base lay between the germline ends. Germline lookup yields CDR1 SNHLY and CDR2 FYNNEI. This CDR3 comprises 9 residues. The CDR3 region is CASTTEAFF. Here the CDR3 DNA reads TGTGCCAGCACCACTGAAGCTTTCTTT.

The CDR3 coding sequence is TGTGCCAGCACCCAAACAGGGGGCGCCGGAGGAAACACCATATATTTT. Its translation is CASTQTGGAGGNTIYF. This chain connects TRBV11-2 to TRBJ1-3, with 9 bases that match TRBD1. V gave up 7 bases and J gave up 4 bases; unmatched junction bases: 11. The CDR3 contains 16 residues. CDR1 is SGHAT, CDR2 FQNNGV, per germline.

This clone was found a few times. The chain links TRBV7-8 to TRBJ2-2; 8 bases line up with TRBD1. CDR1 is SGHVS, CDR2 FQNEAQ, per germline. V was clipped by 6 bases and J by 2 bases; unmatched bases: 8. The CDR3 runs to 16 residues. The CDR3, as DNA: TGTGCCAGCAGAATCCCCGGACAGGGAAACACCGGGGAGCTGTTTTTT. Translation: CASRIPGQGNTGELFF.

J is TRBJ1-1 and V is TRBV3-1 (or the pseudogene TRBV3-2), with D unclear. Germline V CDR1 and CDR2: LGHDT, YNNKEL (reference sequence). Trimming pared 4 bases from V and 0 bases from J, leaving 21 bases between. This CDR3 region has 18 residues. The CDR3 loop reads CASSPNPLGSALNTEAFF. The DNA of the CDR3 is TGTGCCAGCAGCCCAAACCCCTTGGGGAGCGCCCTGAACACTGAAGCTTTCTTT.

J is TRBJ2-1 and V is TRBV6-5, with D maybe TRBD1 (7 bases). The CDR3 length is 12 residues. V lost 6 bases to trimming and J lost 12 bases, with 15 bases between them. Germline V gene lookup returns CDR1 MNHEY and CDR2 SVGAGI. In DNA, the CDR3 is TGTGCCAGCAGCCCCAGGGGGGACAGGCAGTTCTTC. Translating it yields CASSPRGDRQFF.

The chain combines TRBV5-5 with TRBJ2-7; 8 bases line up with TRBD1. Germline V CDR1 and CDR2: SGHKS, YYEKEE (reference sequence). The CDR3 has 16 residues. Trimming removed 5 bases from V and 1 base from J; junction bases left unmatched: 11. The CDR3 sequence: CASRLGQGVESYEQYF. The CDR3 DNA reads TGTGCCAGCAGACTTGGACAGGGCGTTGAATCCTACGAGCAGTACTTC.